The 20 T cell receptor beta chains reported below all come from one sample, sequenced in a study of CD8+ T cells in alopecia areata. Stated treatment: oral pan-JAK inhibitor, 5-10 mg twice daily. Once RNA had been extracted, it was reverse transcribed into cDNA to act as the sequencing template. Sequencing was performed with immunoSEQ multiplex PCR; in TCRdb, only in-frame clones are kept and a portion is missing. The repertoire consists of about 99,000 clones, with just over 85% occurring once and the leading ten covering roughly 10%. Sequenced here: CD8+ T cells sorted from blood, sampled at roughly week 30, from a patient treated with tofacitinib. The receptors originated from a human donor with alopecia areata.

The gene calls are TRBV27 and TRBJ2-3; D is undetermined. CDR1 and CDR2 (germline): MNHEY, SMNVEV (reference sequence). CDR3 length: 14 residues. V was cut by 3 bases and J by 2 bases, with 9 bases left in between. CDR3 protein: CASSLEGHTDTQYF. The CDR3 DNA is TGTGCCAGCAGTTTGGAAGGGCACACAGATACGCAGTATTTT.

The chain is built from TRBV10-2 and TRBJ2-7; TRBD1 matches at 8 bases. CDR3 size: 16 residues. Germline trimming cut 10 bases from V and 0 bases from J; bases unmatched to any gene: 14. Germline CDR1 and CDR2: WSHSY and SAAADI. The CDR3 nucleotides are TGCGCCACCTCGGGACAGGCGTGGGGCACCTCCTACGAGCAGTACTTC. Its protein is CATSGQAWGTSYEQYF.

In its sample, this clone was seen a few times. The chain carries TRBV5-4 and TRBJ2-1; 7 bases fit TRBD1. Unmatched junction bases numbered 3, after V lost 2 bases and J lost 4 bases. This CDR3 region has 14 residues. The V gene's germline CDR1 is SGHNT and CDR2 YYREEE (reference sequence). CDR3 DNA sequence: TGTGCCAGCAGCTTCGGGACAGTATACAATGAGCAGTTCTTC. It is translated as CASSFGTVYNEQFF.

The chain carries TRBV2 and TRBJ1-1; D gene uncertain. Trimming shortened V by 7 bases and J by 10 bases, and 19 bases separated the two germline ends. The length of the CDR3 is 13 residues. The germline CDR1 and CDR2 sequences are SNHLY and FYNNEI. CDR3 in DNA: TGTGCCAGCAAATCATCGGGATCCTCCTCAGCTTTCTTT. Its protein product is CASKSSGSSSAFF.

The chain couples TRBV30 to TRBJ2-7; the D is unclear. Deletions cut 0 bases from V and 7 bases from J, with 7 bases between. Germline V gene lookup returns CDR1 GTSNPN and CDR2 SVGIG (reference sequence). The CDR3 has 11 residues. CDR3 loop: CAWSVNGEQYF. CDR3 coding DNA: TGTGCCTGGAGTGTCAACGGGGAGCAGTACTTC.

This clone appeared a single time. The chain combines TRBV2 with TRBJ1-2; weak D call: TRBD1 (5 bases). CDR1 is SNHLY, CDR2 FYNNEI, per germline. Trimming left V 1 base short and J 1 base short, with 10 bases between. The CDR3 extends over 15 amino acids. The CDR3 is CASSEGQRGNYGYTF. CDR3 nucleotides: TGTGCCAGCAGTGAAGGACAGCGGGGTAACTATGGCTACACCTTC.

The rearrangement joins TRBV4-2 to TRBJ2-7, with TRBD2 matching 7 bases. J was trimmed by 0 bases and V by 0 bases; bases with no gene match: 5. This CDR3 has 16 amino acids. Germline V CDR1 and CDR2: LGHNA, YNFKEQ. In DNA form, the CDR3 reads TGTGCCAGCAGCCAAGAGGCCGGGGGGAGCTCCTACGAGCAGTACTTC. Its translation is CASSQEAGGSSYEQYF.

This chain uses TRBV19 with TRBJ2-1; TRBD2 aligns across 8 bases. The CDR3 has 16 amino acids. Germline trimming cut 5 bases from V and 9 bases from J; bases unmatched to any gene: 15. Germline loops: CDR1 LNHDA, CDR2 SQIVND (reference sequence). As DNA, the CDR3 is TGTGCCAGTAGTGATTTTCAAAGCGGGAGTGGAGCTGAGCAGTTCTTC. Its translation: CASSDFQSGSGAEQFF.

The chain links TRBV5-1 to TRBJ2-7; tentatively, D is TRBD2 (6 bases). V lost 5 bases and J 7 bases, leaving 13 bases between the germline ends. The CDR3 is made up of 12 amino acids. CDR1 and CDR2 from the germline V gene are SGHRS and YFSETQ. The CDR3: CASSRTGGEQYF. The CDR3 DNA reads TGCGCCAGCAGTCGGACTGGGGGGGAGCAGTACTTC.

The V call is TRBV30, the J call TRBJ2-1; 7 positions match TRBD2. Trimming cost V 2 bases and J 9 bases; bases outside gene matches: 4. Germline V gives CDR1 GTSNPN, CDR2 SVGIG (reference sequence). This CDR3 is built from 12 residues. CDR3 nucleotides: TGTGCCTGGAGTCTGAGCGGGGCTGAGCAGTTCTTC. This encodes CAWSLSGAEQFF.

CDR3 bases: TGCGCCAGCAGCCATGGGCTAGCGTCGACCTACGAGCAGTACTTC. Amino acid sequence: CASSHGLASTYEQYF. This chain connects TRBV4-1 to TRBJ2-7; TRBD2 is a possible D gene (6 bases). The CDR3 extends over 15 amino acids. Germline V lookup: CDR1 MGHRA, CDR2 YSYEKL. V was clipped by 3 bases and J by 2 bases, with 14 bases between them.

This rearrangement joins TRBV7-2 to TRBJ1-2; 7 bases are a match to TRBD1. The germline V gene has CDR1 SGHTA and CDR2 FQGNSA. V lost 3 bases, J lost 5 bases, and 9 bases stayed unmatched. There are 15 residues in the CDR3. The CDR3 is CASSLTGSGGYGYTF. The CDR3 region has the DNA TGTGCCAGCAGCTTGACAGGGTCCGGGGGTTATGGCTACACCTTC. The variable domain in full, with the rest retrieved from reference TRBV7-2 and TRBJ1-2, is GAGVSQSPSNKVTEKGKDVELRCDPISGHTALYWYRQSLGQGLEFLIYFQGNSAPDKSGLPSDRFSAERTGGSVSTLTIQRTQQEDSAVYLCASSLTGSGGYGYTFGSGTRLTVV.

The chain is built from TRBV7-9 and TRBJ2-7, with D possibly matching TRBD2 (5 bases). In germline, CDR1 is SEHNR, CDR2 FQNEAQ (reference sequence). The CDR3 is made up of 12 amino acids. With 1 base removed from V and 7 bases from J, the gap between germline ends came to 8 bases. The CDR3 DNA is TGTGCCAGCAGCTTAGGGGAGCAGGAGCAGTACTTC. This encodes CASSLGEQEQYF.

In this sample, this clone is medium-sized. Written as DNA, the CDR3 is TGTGCCAGCAGTGACTCGGACACCGGGGAGCTGTTTTTT. It specifies CASSDSDTGELFF. The J gene is TRBJ2-2, the V gene TRBV6-4; no reliable D call. V shed 0 bases and J shed 3 bases, with 2 bases lying between them. CDR3 length: 13 amino acids. In germline, CDR1 is MRHNA, CDR2 SNTAGT.

V usage is TRBV5-4 and J usage is TRBJ1-5; 7 bases align to TRBD1. The trim removed 1 base at V and 5 bases at J, leaving 3 bases unmatched. The length of the CDR3 is 14 residues. CDR1 and CDR2 (germline): SGHNT, YYREEE (reference sequence). This CDR3 is CASSLQGGDQPQHF. The CDR3 region has the DNA TGTGCCAGCAGCTTGCAAGGGGGCGATCAGCCCCAGCATTTT.

The chain carries TRBV29-1 and TRBJ2-6; weak D call: TRBD2 (5 bases). Germline V gene sequence: CDR1 SQVTM, CDR2 ANQGSEA. The CDR3 has 15 residues. V was pared by 2 bases and J by 2 bases, with 10 bases between. The CDR3 DNA reads TGCAGCGTTGAATCTTGGCGGGCTGGGGCCAACGTCCTGACTTTC. Translated, it gives CSVESWRAGANVLTF.

CDR3 amino acids: CATSRDRGGGSYNEQFF. The DNA for the CDR3 is TGTGCCACCAGCAGAGATCGGGGCGGCGGGTCCTACAATGAGCAGTTCTTC. The chain links TRBV15 to TRBJ2-1, with D tentatively TRBD1 or TRBD2 (5 bases each). CDR1 and CDR2 (germline): LNHNV, YYDKDF (reference sequence). The V end lost 0 bases, the J end lost 1 base, and 13 bases lay between the germline ends. The CDR3 has 17 amino acids.

V and J are TRBV9 and TRBJ2-3; D not certain. The CDR3 loop spans 16 amino acids. V lost 0 bases and J 0 bases, leaving 11 bases between the germline ends. Germline CDR1 and CDR2: SGDLS and YYNGEE. Here the CDR3 reads CASSVESTASTDTQYF. CDR3 nucleotides: TGTGCCAGCAGCGTAGAAAGTACAGCGAGCACAGATACGCAGTATTTT.

The chain joins TRBV9 to TRBJ2-1; TRBD2 agrees at 10 bases. CDR3 length equals 17 residues. Unmatched junction bases numbered 6, after V lost 0 bases and J lost 3 bases. Germline V lookup: CDR1 SGDLS, CDR2 YYNGEE. The CDR3 reads CASSVATSGIVYNEQFF. DNA for the CDR3: TGTGCCAGCAGCGTAGCTACTAGCGGGATAGTCTACAATGAGCAGTTCTTC.

The rearrangement joins TRBV29-1 to TRBJ1-2, with D unclear. This CDR3 region has 14 residues. Germline V gene sequence: CDR1 SQVTM, CDR2 ANQGSEA. Trimming pared 1 base from V and 8 bases from J, leaving 17 bases between. The CDR3 protein is CSVEVGSRIVGYTF. DNA for the CDR3: TGCAGCGTTGAAGTGGGCAGTAGAATTGTAGGCTACACCTTC.